Below, one TCR beta chain is given with its context. Its specificity is unknown. These data originate in a study of cytomegalovirus exposure and HLA in healthy donors. The length of the CDR3 is 14 residues. Germline CDR1 and CDR2: SEHNR and FQNEAQ (reference sequence). A multiplex PCR was run with 60 Vbeta primers and 13 Jbeta primers. TCRdb keeps only in-frame clones here, not all; method: immunoSEQ multiplex PCR. The table includes around 220,000 clones, around 83% detected once. Points from the study as a whole: Researchers reported in a later analysis that a missense DCLRE1C variant was tied to TCR beta V- and J-gene trimming. There were some public TCRs occurring in many donors, but most TCR sequences were rare. Cytomegalovirus association was assigned to around 150 TCR beta chains.

The V call is TRBV7-9, the J call TRBJ1-5, with TRBD1 matching 9 bases. This sequence originates from a girl aged 5 to 17 in good health and CMV-seronegative. Sequenced sample: PBMCs. CDR3 sequence (DNA): TGTTCCACCTCACAGGGGGCTGGCAATCAGCCCCAGCATTTT. Protein product: CSTSQGAGNQPQHF.